The entry below describes one TCR beta chain. Antigen unknown. The PCR had 60 Vbeta and 13 Jbeta primers. The repertoire was sequenced with immunoSEQ multiplex PCR; TCRdb's copy has only in-frame clones and lacks some. The sample records around 210,000 clones, around 83% being singletons. This CDR3 spans 15 amino acids. V shed 2 bases and J 4 bases; nucleotides not matched to a gene: 4. Germline V gives CDR1 SGHNT, CDR2 YYREEE (reference sequence). This sample was taken from a study of cytomegalovirus exposure and HLA in healthy donors. Regarding the study as a whole: Productive rates of about 90% or about 30% were seen for most TCR beta V segments in an earlier analysis.

This receptor was obtained from a middle-aged woman in good health and CMV-seronegative. The V gene is TRBV5-4, the J gene TRBJ2-1; 9 nucleotides agree with TRBD2. The material sequenced was PBMCs. The CDR3 DNA follows: TGTGCCAGCAGCTTCACGCGGGAGGGGTACAATGAGCAGTTCTTC. Encoded protein: CASSFTREGYNEQFF.